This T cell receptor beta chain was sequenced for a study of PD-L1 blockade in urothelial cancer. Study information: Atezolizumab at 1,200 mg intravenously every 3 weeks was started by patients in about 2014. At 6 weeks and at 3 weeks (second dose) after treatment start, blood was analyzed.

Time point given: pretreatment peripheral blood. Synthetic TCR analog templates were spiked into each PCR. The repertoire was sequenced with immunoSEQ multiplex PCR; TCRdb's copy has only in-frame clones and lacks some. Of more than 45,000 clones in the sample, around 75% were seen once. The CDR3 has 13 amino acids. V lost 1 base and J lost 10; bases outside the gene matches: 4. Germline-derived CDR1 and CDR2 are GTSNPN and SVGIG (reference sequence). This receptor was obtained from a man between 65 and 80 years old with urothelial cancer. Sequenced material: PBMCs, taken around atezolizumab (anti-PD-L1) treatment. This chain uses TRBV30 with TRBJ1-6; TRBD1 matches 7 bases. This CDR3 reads CAWSGQGTSPLHF. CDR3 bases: TGTGCCTGGAGTGGACAGGGAACATCACCCCTCCACTTT.